This TCR beta chain was obtained from a study of early T cells in non-severe SARS-CoV-2 infection. Study-level information: Chains from this unsorted whole-blood bulk RNA could not be paired.

Study outcomes and limitations: Reliance on VDJdb matching favored anti-spike CD8 responses; private and CD4 specificities were missed.

The TCR library protocol was used to attach unique molecular identifiers. These identifiers were attached to individual cDNA molecules. TCRdb re-derived calls from the 5' RACE reads in MiXCR, one entry per CDR3 protein. The sample lists around 60,000 distinct CDR3 sequences, 11% occurring once. This CDR3 has 16 residues. Trimming cost V 1 base and J 0 bases, with 10 bases left between them. Germline assignment: CDR1 DFQATT and CDR2 SNEGSKA (reference sequence). This clonotype appeared many times. Its antigen is unidentified. The V gene is TRBV20-1, the J gene TRBJ1-6; no clear D gene. The TCR was taken from an adult who was a healthcare worker with PCR-confirmed SARS-CoV-2 infection or an uninfected control (not recorded which). The sequencing here drew on whole blood, taken at baseline. The CDR3 sequence is CSARGRGDSYNSPLHF. CDR3 coding DNA: TGCAGTGCTAGAGGCCGAGGAGACTCCTATAATTCACCCCTCCACTTT.